Presented here are 6 T cell receptor beta chains from one specimen sequenced in a study of T-cell memory formation after mild COVID-19. Each CDR3 protein is one row after TCRdb ran MiXCR on the 5' RACE reads. Among under 600,000 distinct CDR3 sequences listed, 20% to 25% were seen once. Sequenced input: PBMCs or a T cell subset sorted from them (not recorded which). The receptors originated from an adult woman who had mild COVID-19 (a few samples of this study predate the infection). Cell type and time point are not known.

The V gene is TRBV3-1, the J gene TRBJ1-3; no clear D gene. V was cut by 2 bases and J by 0 bases, with 8 bases left in between. The CDR3 is 15 residues long. The germline gives CDR1 LGHDT, CDR2 YNNKEL (reference sequence). CDR3 region: CASSQTESSGNTIYF. CDR3 DNA: TGTGCCAGCAGCCAAACAGAATCCTCTGGAAACACCATATATTTT.

This chain's CDR3 is CASSQAAGGGRNTQYF. CDR3 coding DNA: TGTGCCAGCAGCCAAGCGGCAGGGGGAGGGAGGAATACGCAGTATTTT. The chain uses TRBV3-1 and TRBJ2-3, with D possibly called TRBD1 or TRBD2 (7 bases each). Germline V gives CDR1 LGHDT, CDR2 YNNKEL (reference sequence). This CDR3 is 16 amino acids long. Trimming shortened V by 1 base and J by 7 bases, and 18 bases separated the two germline ends.

The rearrangement joins TRBV19 to TRBJ2-1, with D maybe TRBD1 (5 bases). The germline V gene has CDR1 LNHDA and CDR2 SQIVND (reference sequence). The V end was cut by 4 bases, the J end by 7 bases, with 11 bases between. The length of the CDR3 is 13 residues. The CDR3 nucleotides are TGTGCCAGTAGTACAGGGTTTAAGAATGAGCAGTTCTTC. As protein: CASSTGFKNEQFF.

The chain combines TRBV4-1 with TRBJ1-2; TRBD1 matches at 9 bases. The CDR3 is 16 amino acids. V dropped 0 bases and J dropped 2; count of bases not matched to a gene: 4. Germline V lookup: CDR1 MGHRA, CDR2 YSYEKL. DNA for the CDR3: TGCGCCAGCAGCCAAGATTTGGACAGGGGAAACTATGGCTACACCTTC. Translated, it gives CASSQDLDRGNYGYTF.

This chain joins TRBV4-1 and TRBJ2-2; the D gene could be TRBD1 or TRBD2 (5 bases each). Germline assignment: CDR1 MGHRA and CDR2 YSYEKL. The V and J ends lost 4 bases and 5 bases respectively, with 14 bases between them. The CDR3 is made up of 15 amino acids. The CDR3 bases are TGCGCCAGCAGCCCCAGTGGGACGGTAACCGGGGAGCTGTTTTTT. This encodes CASSPSGTVTGELFF.

This chain joins TRBV5-1 and TRBJ1-6, with D possibly being TRBD1 (5 bases). There are 13 residues in the CDR3. Germline V gene lookup returns CDR1 SGHRS and CDR2 YFSETQ. Trimming removed 3 bases from V and 7 bases from J, with 8 bases in between. The CDR3 region is CASSSDNNSPLHF. The CDR3 DNA reads as TGCGCCAGCAGCTCGGACAACAATTCACCCCTCCACTTT.